This record looks at one T cell receptor (beta chain) sequence and its context. Antigen: not known. Possible read error: a much larger clone is one base away. Sequenced patients had shown CD8+CD57+ cell expansion by flow cytometry. The template used for profiling TCR beta VDJ and CDR3 was genomic DNA. One entry per CDR3 protein results from TCRdb running MiXCR on the reads. The sample holds about 200,000 distinct CDR3 sequences; about half are singletons and the top ten take less than 20%. These data originate in a study of CD8+CD57+ T cells in acquired aplastic anemia. Trimming removed 9 bases from V and 6 bases from J, with 10 bases in between. This CDR3 comprises 12 residues. CDR1 is KGHDR, CDR2 SFDVKD, per germline. Study-level findings and limits: CD8+ Simpson's diversity showed no significant patient-control difference.

The sequenced sample was sorted CD4+, CD8+, or CD8+CD57+ T cells (not recorded which) from PBMCs. The gene calls are TRBV24-1 and TRBJ2-2; D unresolved. The sequence was obtained from a human donor with aplastic anemia. The CDR3 coding sequence is TGTGCCACCGGCAGCCCCCCCGGGGAGCTGTTTTTT. Protein product: CATGSPPGELFF.